The 19 T cell receptor beta chains reported below all come from one sample, sequenced in a study of CD8+CD57+ T cells in acquired aplastic anemia. In patients chosen for sequencing, flow cytometry had shown CD8+CD57+ cell expansion. Both TCR beta VDJ combination and CDR3 sequence profiling were carried out. Genomic DNA was the template for this profiling. TCRdb used MiXCR to reprocess the reads, holding one entry per CDR3 protein. The sample carries about 170,000 distinct CDR3 sequences, more than 45% recorded once. The sample was sorted CD4+, CD8+, or CD8+CD57+ T cells (not recorded which) from PBMCs. The receptor source for this set is a human donor with aplastic anemia.

The sample holds one count of this clonotype. This sequence joins TRBV6-1 and TRBJ1-1, with D perhaps matching TRBD1 (5 bases). Trimming took off 6 bases at V and 4 bases at J, with 18 bases between the two ends. The CDR3 has 15 amino acids. Germline V lookup: CDR1 MNHNS, CDR2 SASEGT. Written as DNA, the CDR3 is TGTGCCAGCAGCTTGGAGGAGGGGATGGTCACTGAAGCTTTCTTT. Its translation is CASSLEEGMVTEAFF.

This clonotype occurred many times. This chain connects TRBV6-4 to TRBJ2-6; D is perhaps TRBD1 (5 bases). Trimming took off 0 bases at V and 2 bases at J, with 8 bases between the two ends. From germline, CDR1 is MRHNA and CDR2 SNTAGT. The CDR3 length is 16 residues. The chain's CDR3 is CASSDSSRAGANVLTF. As DNA, the CDR3 is TGTGCCAGCAGTGACTCGAGCAGGGCTGGGGCCAACGTCCTGACTTTC.

This chain links TRBV13 with TRBJ2-7; the D gene could be TRBD1 or TRBD2 (5 bases each). Per germline, CDR1 PRHDT and CDR2 FYEKMQ (reference sequence). V was trimmed by 6 bases and J by 5 bases, leaving 17 bases between them. This CDR3 comprises 14 residues. CDR3 DNA sequence: TGTGCCAGCAGTCCCCGCCCGGGGCCCCACGAGCAGTACTTC. This codes for CASSPRPGPHEQYF.

The chain links TRBV29-1 to TRBJ1-2; the match to TRBD1 covers 9 bases. Germline V gene lookup returns CDR1 SQVTM and CDR2 ANQGSEA. The CDR3 sequence is 14 residues long. V gave up 0 bases and J gave up 8 bases; unmatched junction bases: 7. The CDR3 sequence is CSVEEGTGGRGYTF. In DNA, the CDR3 is TGCAGCGTTGAAGAGGGAACAGGGGGCCGGGGCTACACCTTC.

This clonotype was seen repeatedly, ten times or more. This chain uses TRBV9 with TRBJ1-6; a possible D gene is TRBD1 (6 bases). The CDR3 is made up of 15 amino acids. Trimming shortened V by 4 bases and J by 5 bases, and 13 bases separated the two germline ends. Germline V lookup: CDR1 SGDLS, CDR2 YYNGEE. The CDR3 coding sequence is TGTGCCAGCAGCCCCGGGACACGAGATAATTCACCCCTCCACTTT. It specifies CASSPGTRDNSPLHF.

This clonotype was counted between two and nine times. The junction departs from the called germline gene at one end, perhaps through a read error. The genes are TRBV7-7 and TRBJ2-5; D unclear. Germline V CDR1 and CDR2: SSHAT, FNYEAQ (reference sequence). This CDR3 comprises 13 residues. The CDR3 region is CASSPNRQETQYF. CDR3 sequence (DNA): TGTGCTAGCAGCCCCAACAGACAAGAGACCCAGTACTTC.

This clonotype was seen only a few times. Mismatch with germline at one junction end may stem from a read error. This chain joins TRBV29-1 and TRBJ1-1; 12 nucleotides line up with TRBD1. Germline V gives CDR1 SQVTM, CDR2 ANQGSEA. This CDR3 has 12 amino acids. CDR3 bases: TGCAGCGCCAGATGGGACAGGGGGCATGCCCTCTTT. It is translated as CSARWDRGHALF.

Remarks on this clonotype: One end of the junction does not line up with germline, which may come from a read error. The chain couples TRBV10-3 to TRBJ2-5, with no clear D. Germline V gene lookup returns CDR1 ENHRY and CDR2 SYGVKD. The CDR3 is made up of 12 amino acids. As DNA, the CDR3 is TGTGTCATCAGTGAGTCGGCGGAGACCCAGTACTTC. Translated: CVISESAETQYF.

For this clonotype: A read error may produce the germline difference seen at one junction end. The chain employs TRBV6-2 or TRBV6-3 and TRBJ2-7, with 7 bases identical to TRBD1. Germline V CDR1 and CDR2: MNHEY, SVGEGT. The length of the CDR3 is 11 residues. This CDR3 reads CASSYGTAPSF. CDR3 coding DNA: TGTGCCAGCAGTTACGGGACAGCTCCTTCCTTC.

This clonotype was detected only a few times. The chain combines TRBV3-1 with TRBJ1-1; D uncertain. The length of the CDR3 is 13 residues. V lost 0 bases and J 5 bases, leaving 7 bases between the germline ends. The germline V gene has CDR1 LGHDT and CDR2 YNNKEL (reference sequence). The CDR3: CASSQDPRTEAFF. In DNA form, the CDR3 reads TGTGCCAGCAGCCAAGATCCCCGGACTGAAGCTTTCTTT.

The V and J genes are TRBV29-1 and TRBJ1-1; no reliable D call. Germline lookup yields CDR1 SQVTM and CDR2 ANQGSEA. Trimming took 5 bases from V and 4 from J, leaving 11 bases between them. This CDR3 spans 12 amino acids. CDR3 region: CSVLLGTTEAFF. In DNA form, the CDR3 reads TGCAGCGTTTTACTGGGCACCACTGAAGCTTTCTTT.

The chain uses TRBV7-3 and TRBJ1-6, with unresolved D. Germline CDR1 reads SGHTA; CDR2 reads FQGTGA. Trimming removed 2 bases from V and 9 bases from J, with 11 bases in between. The CDR3 totals 14 residues. In DNA form, the CDR3 reads TGTGCCAGCAGCTTACTTCCGCCTTCTTCACCCCTCCACTTT. Translating it yields CASSLLPPSSPLHF.

This clonotype has ten or more counts. The J gene is TRBJ2-7, the V gene TRBV10-3; D tentatively fits TRBD1 or TRBD2 (5 bases each). Germline assignment: CDR1 ENHRY and CDR2 SYGVKD. Trimming took off 9 bases at V and 0 bases at J, with 12 bases between the two ends. CDR3 length: 13 residues. The CDR3 DNA sequence: TGTGCCATATCCAGGGACGGCTCCTACGAGCAGTACTTC. Translated, it gives CAISRDGSYEQYF.

This clonotype was seen many times. This chain links TRBV5-6 with TRBJ2-3, with D uncertain. V lost 2 bases and J lost 4, with 8 bases in between. The CDR3 is made up of 13 amino acids. Germline V gives CDR1 SGHDT, CDR2 YYEEEE. The CDR3 sequence: CASSLRGPDTQYF. CDR3 coding DNA: TGTGCCAGCAGCTTACGTGGTCCAGATACGCAGTATTTT.

The CDR3 DNA is TGTGCCCAGGACAGGGGGACTGGCACCGGGGAGCTGTTTTTT. Its protein is CAQDRGTGTGELFF. This chain links TRBV7-2 with TRBJ2-2; 10 nucleotides line up with TRBD1. The CDR3 runs to 14 residues. J gave up 4 bases and V 11 bases, and 7 bases lay outside the gene matches. CDR1 and CDR2 (germline): SGHTA, FQGNSA.

V gene TRBV7-8 combines with J gene TRBJ2-3, with 9 positions matching TRBD2. CDR3 length: 17 residues. Losses at the gene ends were 4 bases for V and 0 bases for J; bases not matched to a gene: 8. The germline gives CDR1 SGHVS, CDR2 FQNEAQ. CDR3 loop: CASSYLAGATSTDTQYF. The CDR3 DNA follows: TGTGCCAGCAGCTATTTAGCGGGGGCCACTAGCACAGATACGCAGTATTTT.

The CDR3 DNA sequence: TGTGCCAGCAGTGCGGGGGTTTTCTACGAGCAGTACTTC. Its translation is CASSAGVFYEQYF. The chain links TRBV2 to TRBJ2-7, with a possible D match to TRBD2 (6 bases). The CDR3 sequence is 13 residues long. The V gene's germline CDR1 is SNHLY and CDR2 FYNNEI. Trimming pared 4 bases from V and 3 bases from J, leaving 10 bases between.

The V call is TRBV19, the J call TRBJ2-1; 7 bases are shared with TRBD2. Trimming cost V 6 bases and J 0 bases; bases outside gene matches: 5. Germline V lookup: CDR1 LNHDA, CDR2 SQIVND (reference sequence). This CDR3 is built from 15 residues. The CDR3 nucleotides read TGTGCCAGTAGATGGGGACTAAACTCCTACAATGAGCAGTTCTTC. Protein product: CASRWGLNSYNEQFF.

This clonotype was observed at least ten times. The chain combines TRBV4-2 with TRBJ2-5; possibly TRBD2 for D (6 bases). The CDR3 contains 17 residues. The V and J ends lost 3 bases and 4 bases respectively, with 21 bases between them. Per the germline V gene, CDR1 is LGHNA and CDR2 is YNFKEQ. Here the CDR3 reads CASSQGRAGLEGETQYF. The DNA of the CDR3 is TGTGCCAGCAGCCAGGGAAGGGCGGGACTTGAGGGAGAGACCCAGTACTTC.